The source of this T cell receptor (beta chain) is a study of metastatic and nonmetastatic thyroid tumors. With MiXCR, TCRdb called clones anew from the PCR reads. Of some 19,000 clones in the sample, 28% were seen once. This clone was counted many times. CDR3 length: 17 residues. V lost 3 bases and J lost 2, with 16 bases in between. Germline V CDR1 and CDR2: MGHDK, SYGVNS. No treatment had been given to any patient before thyroid surgery. The sequencing sample was made of tumor tissue. This chain connects TRBV25-1 to TRBJ1-4; D ambiguous. The source of this sequence is a female donor with papillary thyroid cancer or a benign thyroid nodule (not recorded which). Some clones in this sample may be carry-over from other donors' samples. CDR3 in DNA: TGTGCCAGCAGTGAGGCCAGCCCCCGGGTCACTAATGAAAAACTGTTTTTT. Protein: CASSEASPRVTNEKLFF.